The clone carrying this T cell receptor (beta chain) showed up many times. Its antigen is still unknown. This record comes from a study of T cells in Graves' hyperthyroidism and ophthalmopathy. Study-level findings and limits: A model using 13 V-J features told ophthalmopathy apart from stable hyperthyroidism. Onset of ophthalmopathy came a median roughly 6.5 months after the model predicted it.

Researchers took RNA transcripts and amplified the TCR beta CDR3 regions from them. HTBI primers were employed in a first-round RT-PCR of the TCR CDR3. TCRdb re-called the multiplex PCR reads through MiXCR, storing one row per CDR3 protein. This table holds a few hundred thousand distinct CDR3 sequences, more than 14% found once. Germline lookup yields CDR1 MDHEN and CDR2 SYDVKM. V lost 6 bases and J 9 bases, leaving 14 bases between the germline ends. The CDR3 has 12 amino acids. Diagnoses were made from clinical symptoms, serum measures (thyroxine and TRAb), thyroid ultrasound and orbital computed tomography.

Input material: blood. The gene calls are TRBV28 and TRBJ1-1; no clear D gene. The TCR was taken from a young woman with Graves' ophthalmopathy. CDR3 nucleotide sequence: TGTGCCAGCAGGGTGGGAGGGCAACAAGCTTTCTTT. This gives the protein CASRVGGQQAFF.